This TCR beta chain was observed in a study of identical twins. TCRdb independently ran MiXCR on the 5' RACE reads; one entry per CDR3 protein. Here the sample spans some 730,000 distinct CDR3 sequences, approximately 18% being singletons. Germline CDR1 is DFQATT and CDR2 is SNEGSKA (reference sequence). The CDR3 loop spans 15 amino acids. V was shortened by 5 bases and J by 0 bases, with 14 bases between the two germline ends. Points from the study as a whole: Clonotypes of the beta chain that were abundant in cord blood carried fewer insertions (memory repertoires showed none). Twins' surplus sharing was weaker for beta out-of-frame sequences.

To note about this clonotype: The antigen remains undetermined.

All donors were healthy, and all were Caucasian. Separately, the same data were catalogued under a study of T cells expressing NK-cell markers. Per that paper: Sequencing of TCR beta repertoires drew on sorted CD3+CD56+NKG2C+, CD3+CD56+NKG2C- and CD3+CD56-NKG2C+ T cells.

The source material was PBMCs. The genes are TRBV20-1 and TRBJ2-4; D gene uncertain. The source is a woman aged 18-29 years in good health. CDR3 sequence reads: CSASVDGLAKNIQYF. DNA for the CDR3: TGCAGTGCTTCAGTGGACGGCCTAGCCAAAAACATTCAGTACTTC.